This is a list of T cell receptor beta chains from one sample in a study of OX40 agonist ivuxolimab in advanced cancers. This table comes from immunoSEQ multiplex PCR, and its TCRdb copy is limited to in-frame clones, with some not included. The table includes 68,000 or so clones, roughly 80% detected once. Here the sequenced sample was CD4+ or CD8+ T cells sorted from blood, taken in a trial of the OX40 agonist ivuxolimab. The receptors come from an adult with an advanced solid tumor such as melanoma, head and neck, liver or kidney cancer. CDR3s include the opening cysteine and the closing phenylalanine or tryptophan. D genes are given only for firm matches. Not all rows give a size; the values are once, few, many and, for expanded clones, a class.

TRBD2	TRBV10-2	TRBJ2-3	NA	TGCGCCAGCAGCGAAGAATTAGCGGGGGGCTCGCAGTATTTT	CASSEELAGGSQYF
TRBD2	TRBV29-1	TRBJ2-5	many	TGCAGCGTTCGTAGCGGGAAGCAAGAGACCCAGTACTTC	CSVRSGKQETQYF
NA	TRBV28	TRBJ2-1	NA	TGTGCCAGCAGTTTACTAGGGCATGAGCAGTTCTTC	CASSLLGHEQFF
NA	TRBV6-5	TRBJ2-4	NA	TGTGCCAGGCGGGTAGGGGACAAAAACATTCAGTACTTC	CARRVGDKNIQYF
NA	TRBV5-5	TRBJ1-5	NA	TGTGCCAGCAGCTTGTCGCAGGGTGTCAATCAGCCCCAGCATTTT	CASSLSQGVNQPQHF
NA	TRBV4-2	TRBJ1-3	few	TGTGCCAGCAGCCAAGAGGGCAGCTCTGGAAACACCATATATTTT	CASSQEGSSGNTIYF
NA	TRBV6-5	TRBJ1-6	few	TGTGCCAGCAGGGACGGAGGCAATTCACCCCTCCACTTT	CASRDGGNSPLHF
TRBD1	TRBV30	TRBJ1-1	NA	TGTGCCTGGACAGCAAATTGGGACAGGGCCTCTGAAGCTTTCTTT	CAWTANWDRASEAFF
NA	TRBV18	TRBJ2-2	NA	TGTGCCAGCTCACCACAAGGAACCGGGGAGCTGTTTTTT	CASSPQGTGELFF
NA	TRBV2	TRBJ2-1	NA	TGTGCCAGCACGGGTGACTCCTACAATGAGCAGTTCTTC	CASTGDSYNEQFF
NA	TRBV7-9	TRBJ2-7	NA	TGTGCCAGCAGCCCCTTCGGAGGCGAGCAGTACTTC	CASSPFGGEQYF
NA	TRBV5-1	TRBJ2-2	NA	TGCGCCAGCGCGGAGAGCGGCACCGGGGAGCTGTTTTTT	CASAESGTGELFF
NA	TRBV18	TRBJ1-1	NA	TGTGCCAGCTCACCCAGGGCCACTGAAGCTTTCTTT	CASSPRATEAFF
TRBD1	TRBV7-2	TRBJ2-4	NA	TGTGCCAGCAGCCGAGGGACAGAAAACATTCAGTACTTC	CASSRGTENIQYF
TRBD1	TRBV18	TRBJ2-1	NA	TGTGCCAGCTCGTGGACAGGGGATAACAATGAGCAGTTCTTC	CASSWTGDNNEQFF
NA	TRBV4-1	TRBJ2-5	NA	TGCGCCAGCAGCCAAAAGACGGAGACCCAGTACTTC	CASSQKTETQYF
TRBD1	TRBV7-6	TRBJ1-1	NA	TGTGCCAGCAGCTACAGACAGGGCACTGAAGCTTTCTTT	CASSYRQGTEAFF
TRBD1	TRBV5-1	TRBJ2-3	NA	TGCGCCAGCAGCTCCTCAGGGGGCTTTCGTGCAGATACGCAGTATTTT	CASSSSGGFRADTQYF
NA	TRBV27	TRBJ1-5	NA	TGTGCCAGCAGTTCCGGGACTTGGGGTAGCAATCAGCCCCAGCATTTT	CASSSGTWGSNQPQHF
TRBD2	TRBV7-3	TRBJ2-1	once	TGTGCCAGCAGCCCGGGGACTAGCGGGAGTGATGAGCAGTTCTTC	CASSPGTSGSDEQFF
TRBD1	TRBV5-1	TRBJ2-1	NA	TGCGCCAGCAGCTTGGAGGGACAGCCATACAATGAGCAGTTCTTC	CASSLEGQPYNEQFF
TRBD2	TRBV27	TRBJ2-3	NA	TGTGCCAGCAACGGACTAGCGGGAGACGGTACGCAGTATTTT	CASNGLAGDGTQYF
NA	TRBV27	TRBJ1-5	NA	TGTGCCAGCAGTTTAAGGGCTCCCGGGGTCTATAGCAATCAGCCCCAGCATTTT	CASSLRAPGVYSNQPQHF
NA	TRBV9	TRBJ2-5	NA	TGTGCCAGCAGCGCCCCCGGGGGGCCGAACCAAGAGACCCAGTACTTC	CASSAPGGPNQETQYF
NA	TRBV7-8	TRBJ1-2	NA	TGTGCCAGCAGCCCAAGGTGGGATAACTATGGCTACACCTTC	CASSPRWDNYGYTF
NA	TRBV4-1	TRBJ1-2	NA	TGCGCCAGCAGCCAAGTGCCCCGGATTAACTATGGCTACACCTTC	CASSQVPRINYGYTF
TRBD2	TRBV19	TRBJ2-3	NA	TGTGCCAGTACCGAACTAGGGAGGGAAGATACGCAGTATTTT	CASTELGREDTQYF
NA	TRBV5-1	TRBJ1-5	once	TGCGCCAGCAGCTTGTTAGGGGGGATGGGACAGCCCCAGCATTTT	CASSLLGGMGQPQHF
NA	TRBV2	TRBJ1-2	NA	TGTGCCAGCACCCCAGGGGACAACTATGGCTACACCTTC	CASTPGDNYGYTF
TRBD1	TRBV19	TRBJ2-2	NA	TGTGCCAGTCAAACAAAAGGGGGCTTGAGCACCGGGGAGCTGTTTTTT	CASQTKGGLSTGELFF
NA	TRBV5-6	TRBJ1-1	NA	TGTGCCAGCAGCTCAAGGGGTGGAAACACTGAAGCTTTCTTT	CASSSRGGNTEAFF
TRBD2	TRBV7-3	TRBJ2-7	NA	TGTGCCAGCAGCCTCTCCGGGACTAGCGGGTCCTACGAGCAGTACTTC	CASSLSGTSGSYEQYF
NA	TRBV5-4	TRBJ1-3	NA	TGTGCCAGCAGCTTGGGACCCGGGTGGAGCTCTGGAAACACCATATATTTT	CASSLGPGWSSGNTIYF
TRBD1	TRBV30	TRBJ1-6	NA	TGTGCCTGGAGTTCCACCGGGACAGTGGCCTCACCCCTCCACTTT	CAWSSTGTVASPLHF
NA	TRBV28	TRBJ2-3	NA	TGTGCCAGCAGTTGGGGAGGACCTACAGATACGCAGTATTTT	CASSWGGPTDTQYF